This T cell receptor beta chain was recovered during a study of cytomegalovirus exposure and HLA in healthy donors. Notes on the study in general: Most TCR sequences were seen very rarely across donors, but some public TCRs occurred in many. Earlier findings revealed that most TCR beta V segments proved productive either about 90% or about 30% of the time. V- and J-gene trimming of TCR beta was linked (in a later analysis) to a missense DCLRE1C variant. TCR beta sequences numbering more than 15,000 were associated with HLA alleles at 0.05 false discovery rate in a later analysis.

PCR amplification relied on 60 Vbeta primers (plus 13 Jbeta primers). Sequenced by immunoSEQ multiplex PCR; TCRdb stores in-frame clones only, minus some. This table holds about 200,000 clones, over 65% found once. The CDR3 length is 16 residues. Germline V lookup: CDR1 SGHDT, CDR2 YYEEEE. Trimming took 5 bases from V and 3 from J, leaving 17 bases between them. For this clone: Its antigen is not known.

V and J are TRBV5-6 and TRBJ1-4, with TRBD1 as a possible D gene (5 bases). The sequence came from a man between 18 and 35 years old in good health and CMV-seronegative. Material for sequencing was PBMCs. CDR3 region: CASSRVGEASNEKLFF. In nucleotides, the CDR3 is TGTGCCAGCAGTAGAGTGGGGGAGGCCTCTAATGAAAAACTGTTTTTT.